Listed below are T cell receptor beta chains from one sample, sequenced in a study of cytomegalovirus exposure and HLA in healthy donors. TCRdb's copy holds only in-frame clones and misses some; the assay was immunoSEQ multiplex PCR. Among 33,000 or so clones, 90% to 95% were seen once, and the ten largest hold about 2.5%. Sample: PBMCs. The source of these receptors is a woman younger than 30 in good health and CMV-seronegative. Each CDR3 is given with its conserved first and last residue. A D gene is named only where the DNA matches it firmly. Size values are once, few and many counts, or a class for expanded clones, and some rows have none.

clone_size	v_call	d_call	j_call	cdr3_nt	cdr3_aa
.	TRBV7-9	.	TRBJ2-2	TGTTCCAGCAGCTCGTACCTAGCGCAAGTGACGACCGGGGAGCTGTTTTTT	CSSSSYLAQVTTGELFF
.	TRBV30	TRBD1	TRBJ1-5	TGTGCCTGGACTCTGGGGACAGGGAATCAGCCCCAGCATTTT	CAWTLGTGNQPQHF
.	TRBV6-4	.	TRBJ2-2	TGTGCCAGCAGTGCGGAGACGAACACCGGGGAGCTGTTTTTT	CASSAETNTGELFF
.	TRBV7-9	TRBD2	TRBJ2-3	TGTGCCAGCAGCCCGAGACTAGCGGGAGTTCAGCATACGCAGTATTTT	CASSPRLAGVQHTQYF
.	TRBV5-4	TRBD1	TRBJ2-7	TGTGCCAGCAGCCACGGAACAGGGGCCCAGACCTACGAGCAGTACTTC	CASSHGTGAQTYEQYF
.	TRBV10-3	.	TRBJ1-2	TGTGCCATCAGTCCCGACACCTATGGCTACACCTTC	CAISPDTYGYTF
.	TRBV6-6	TRBD1	TRBJ1-2	TGTGCCAGCAGTTACATTACAGGGGGTAGTCGTGGCTACACCTTC	CASSYITGGSRGYTF
.	TRBV7-3	.	TRBJ2-7	TGTGCCAGCAGCCCCCAACGCGGGGATCAATTCTCCTACGAGCAGTACTTC	CASSPQRGDQFSYEQYF
.	TRBV5-4	TRBD2	TRBJ2-5	TGTGCCAGCAGCTTGGGCGGGGAACTAGCGGGAGCTCAAGAGACCCAGTACTTC	CASSLGGELAGAQETQYF
once	TRBV27	TRBD1	TRBJ1-2	TGTGCCAGCAGTTTATCGTCAGGGGGTAGGAACTATGGCTACACCTTC	CASSLSSGGRNYGYTF
.	TRBV7-9	TRBD2	TRBJ2-1	TGTGCCAGCAGCCGGAAGGGGACTAGCGGGAGGGATGAGCAGTTCTTC	CASSRKGTSGRDEQFF
once	TRBV2	.	TRBJ2-7	TGTGCCAGCGTTTTCTGGGGAGGTACGGGCGAGCAGTACTTC	CASVFWGGTGEQYF
few	TRBV29-1	.	TRBJ2-7	TGCAGCAAGAAGACGGCGGCATACGAGCAGTACTTC	CSKKTAAYEQYF
.	TRBV27	.	TRBJ1-2	TGTGCCAGCAGTTTTAAGGTCGGGTACTATGGCTACACCTTC	CASSFKVGYYGYTF
.	TRBV7-9	TRBD1	TRBJ2-7	TGTGCCAGCAGCTTAGGATGGGGACAGGGCTACGAGCAGTACTTC	CASSLGWGQGYEQYF
.	TRBV30	TRBD1	TRBJ2-7	TGTGCCTGGAGTGTGGGGTTGGCGACAGGGGGGGCCTACGAGCAGTACTTC	CAWSVGLATGGAYEQYF
once	TRBV27	TRBD1	TRBJ2-3	TGTGCCAGCAGTTGGACAGGGGGTGATGCAGATACGCAGTATTTT	CASSWTGGDADTQYF
.	TRBV4-1	TRBD1	TRBJ2-7	TGCGCCAGCAGCCAAATAGGGACAGGAGGCGCCGAGCAGTACTTC	CASSQIGTGGAEQYF
.	TRBV28	.	TRBJ2-7	TGTGCCAGCAGTTATAGGGGCAGGGTGGTTTACGAGCAGTACTTC	CASSYRGRVVYEQYF
.	TRBV6-6	.	TRBJ2-4	TGTGCCAGCAGTCGGACGGAGGGAGCCAAAAACATTCAGTACTTC	CASSRTEGAKNIQYF
.	TRBV29-1	.	TRBJ2-3	TGCAGCGTTGACTTGGACTCCCGGGATACGCAGTATTTT	CSVDLDSRDTQYF
.	TRBV19	.	TRBJ1-3	TGTGCCAGTAGTCCCTCTCAACACTCTGGAAACACCATATATTTT	CASSPSQHSGNTIYF
.	TRBV11-2	TRBD2	TRBJ2-7	TGTGCCAGCAGCTTTAGCGGGAGCTTAACCTACGAGCAGTACTTC	CASSFSGSLTYEQYF
.	TRBV7-2	TRBD2	TRBJ2-3	TGTGCCAGCAGCTTCCATAGAGCGGGGGGGGCAGATACGCAGTATTTT	CASSFHRAGGADTQYF
.	TRBV6-5	.	TRBJ2-1	TGTGCCACTCGGGGGTCCATCGCCTACAATGAGCAGTTCTTC	CATRGSIAYNEQFF
.	TRBV19	.	TRBJ2-2	TGTGCCACCCAGAACAGGGTGGGGGAGCTGTTTTTT	CATQNRVGELFF
.	TRBV11-3	.	TRBJ2-5	TGTGCCAGCAGCTTAGATCACAGCCAAGAGACCCAGTACTTC	CASSLDHSQETQYF
.	TRBV2	.	TRBJ2-5	TGTGCCAGCAGTACTCGGGAAATCAAAGAGACCCAGTACTTC	CASSTREIKETQYF
.	TRBV5-1	TRBD2	TRBJ2-3	TGCGCCAGCAGCCCGCCGGCTAGCGGAGGGGGCACAGATACGCAGTATTTT	CASSPPASGGGTDTQYF
.	TRBV29-1	TRBD2	TRBJ2-2	TGCAGCGTTGCAGGGACTAGCGGGAGCACCGGGGAGCTGTTTTTT	CSVAGTSGSTGELFF
.	TRBV19	.	TRBJ1-2	TGTGCCAGTAGTATCGGCAGGGGCGGCTATGGCTACACCTTC	CASSIGRGGYGYTF
few	TRBV4-2	.	TRBJ1-2	TGTGCCAGCACTCGGACACCGAACACCCCCTATGGCTACACCTTC	CASTRTPNTPYGYTF
.	TRBV7-8	.	TRBJ2-7	TGTGCCAGCAGCCATCGACAGCGCGGAATGTCCTACGAGCAGTACTTC	CASSHRQRGMSYEQYF
.	TRBV7-9	TRBD1	TRBJ2-7	TGTGCCAGCAGCTTAGGCGGGACAGGGTCTTACGAGCAGTACTTC	CASSLGGTGSYEQYF
.	TRBV7-3	.	TRBJ2-5	TGTGCCAGCAGCCTATCAGGGGACGAGACCCAGTACTTC	CASSLSGDETQYF
.	TRBV29-1	.	TRBJ2-7	TGCAGCGTTGAAGATCGGGGGTACGAGCAGTACTTC	CSVEDRGYEQYF
.	TRBV5-1	.	TRBJ2-2	TGCGCCAGCAGGGGGCCGGGACAACTGAACACCGGGGAGCTGTTTTTT	CASRGPGQLNTGELFF
.	TRBV5-6	.	TRBJ1-2	TGTGCCAGCAGGGTATTAGCTAACTATGGCTACACCTTC	CASRVLANYGYTF
.	TRBV7-9	TRBD1	TRBJ2-2	TGTGCCAGCAGCTTAGATATAGGGGGCTTGAACACCGGGGAGCTGTTTTTT	CASSLDIGGLNTGELFF
.	TRBV28	.	TRBJ2-1	TGTGCCAGCACCATCGGACAGCTCTTTTTCTTC	CASTIGQLFFF
.	TRBV28	.	TRBJ2-5	TGTGCCAGCAGCCTCAGCGCCGCGCCCCCGGGAGAGACCCAGTACTTC	CASSLSAAPPGETQYF
.	TRBV6-5	.	TRBJ2-5	TGTGCCAGCAGTAGAGACAGGCAAGAGACCCAGTACTTC	CASSRDRQETQYF
once	TRBV6-1	.	TRBJ1-2	TGTGCCAGCAGTCTTCGACAGGTGGGTGCCTATGGCTACACCTTC	CASSLRQVGAYGYTF
.	TRBV28	TRBD2	TRBJ2-1	TGTGCCAGCAGTTTAGGGCTACTAGCGGGCCCAGCACACAATGAGCAGTTCTTC	CASSLGLLAGPAHNEQFF
.	TRBV5-1	TRBD2	TRBJ2-1	TGCGCCAGCAGCCCGGGGGGCTCCTACAATGAGCAGTTCTTC	CASSPGGSYNEQFF
.	TRBV7-9	TRBD2	TRBJ2-7	TGTTCCAGCAGCTTCCCAGGACTAGCGGGAGTGAGGGACGAGCAGTACTTC	CSSSFPGLAGVRDEQYF
.	TRBV7-2	.	TRBJ2-7	TGTGCCAGCAGCTTAGCGAGAGGAGAGCAGTACTTC	CASSLARGEQYF
.	TRBV5-4	TRBD2	TRBJ2-3	TGTGCCAGCAGCTTCCGGTTAGCGGGAGAAGATACGCAGTATTTT	CASSFRLAGEDTQYF
.	TRBV9	TRBD2	TRBJ2-5	TGTGCCAGCAGCTCCCCGGGACTAGTGAAGACCCAGTACTTC	CASSSPGLVKTQYF